This T cell receptor beta chain came from a study of blood T cell repertoires in COVID-19. Study-wide context: The United States, Italy and Spain provided the acute and convalescent COVID-19 samples. T cells, B-cell-depleted T cells, or PBMCs provided the cDNA or gDNA that served as material.

There are 14 residues in the CDR3. V was pared by 5 bases and J by 1 base, with 11 bases between. CDR1 is SGHAT and CDR2 is FQNNGV in the germline V gene. Original processing methods: Cell counts per sample came from amplifying reference gene primers. Clones were read by immunoSEQ multiplex PCR, and TCRdb kept only the in-frame ones, dropping some. V, J and clone size are those of that table, while D and trimming were read from the DNA. The sample comprises about 190,000 clones, around 82% of which are singletons, and about 10% rests with the top ten. Sequencing was carried out using peripheral blood. This clonotype was obtained from a woman older than 75 with active or convalescent COVID-19. The genes are TRBV11-2 and TRBJ1-1, with D unresolved. The CDR3 loop is CASSLTDGNTEAFF. In nucleotides, the CDR3 is TGTGCCAGCAGCCTTACAGACGGGAACACTGAAGCTTTCTTT.